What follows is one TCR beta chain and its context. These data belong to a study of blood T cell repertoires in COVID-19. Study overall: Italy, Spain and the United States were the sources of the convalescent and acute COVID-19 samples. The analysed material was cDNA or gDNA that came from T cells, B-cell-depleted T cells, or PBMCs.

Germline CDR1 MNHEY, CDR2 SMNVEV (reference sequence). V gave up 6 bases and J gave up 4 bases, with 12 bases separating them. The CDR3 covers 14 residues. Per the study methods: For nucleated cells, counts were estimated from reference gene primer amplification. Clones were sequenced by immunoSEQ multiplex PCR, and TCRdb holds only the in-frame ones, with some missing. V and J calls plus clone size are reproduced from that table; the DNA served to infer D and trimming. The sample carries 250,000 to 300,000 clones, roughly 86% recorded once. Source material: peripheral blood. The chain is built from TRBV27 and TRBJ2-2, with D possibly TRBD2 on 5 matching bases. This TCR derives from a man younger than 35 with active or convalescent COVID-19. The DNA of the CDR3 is TGTGCCAGCAGCGGGATTCCCGGCACCGGGGAGCTGTTTTTT. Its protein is CASSGIPGTGELFF.